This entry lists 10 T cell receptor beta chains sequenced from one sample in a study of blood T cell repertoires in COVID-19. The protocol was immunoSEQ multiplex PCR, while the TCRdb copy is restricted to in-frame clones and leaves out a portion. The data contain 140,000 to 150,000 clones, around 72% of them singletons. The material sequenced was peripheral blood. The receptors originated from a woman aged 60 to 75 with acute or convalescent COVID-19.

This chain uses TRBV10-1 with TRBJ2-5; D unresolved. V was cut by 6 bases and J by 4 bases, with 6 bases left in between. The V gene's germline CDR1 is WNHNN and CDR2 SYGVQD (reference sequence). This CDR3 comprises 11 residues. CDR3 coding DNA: TGCGCCAGCAGCACCGGAGAGACCCAGTACTTC. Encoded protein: CASSTGETQYF.

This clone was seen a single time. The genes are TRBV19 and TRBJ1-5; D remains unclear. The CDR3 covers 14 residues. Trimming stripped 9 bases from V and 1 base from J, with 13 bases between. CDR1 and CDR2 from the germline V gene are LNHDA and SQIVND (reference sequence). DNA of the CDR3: TGTGCCAGCACGCGGGAACAGAGCAATCAGCCCCAGCATTTT. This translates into CASTREQSNQPQHF. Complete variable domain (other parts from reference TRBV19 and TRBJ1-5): DGGITQSPKYLFRKEGQNVTLSCEQNLNHDAMYWYRQDPGQGLRLIYYSQIVNDFQKGDIAEGYSVSREKKESFPLTVTSAQKNPTAFYLCASTREQSNQPQHFGDGTRLSIL.

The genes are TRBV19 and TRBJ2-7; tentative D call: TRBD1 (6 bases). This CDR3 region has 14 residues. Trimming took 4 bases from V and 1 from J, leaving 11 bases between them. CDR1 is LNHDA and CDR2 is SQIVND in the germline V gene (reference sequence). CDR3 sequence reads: CASSTWDNSYEQYF. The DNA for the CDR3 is TGTGCCAGTAGTACTTGGGACAATTCCTACGAGCAGTACTTC.

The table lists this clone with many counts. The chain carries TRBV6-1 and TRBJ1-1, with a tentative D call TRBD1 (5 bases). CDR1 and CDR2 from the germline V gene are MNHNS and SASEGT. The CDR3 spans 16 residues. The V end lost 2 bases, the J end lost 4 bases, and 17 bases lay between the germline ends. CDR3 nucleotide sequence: TGTGCCAGCAGTGAAAACAATAGAGGGAGGGGCACTGAAGCTTTCTTT. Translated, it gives CASSENNRGRGTEAFF.

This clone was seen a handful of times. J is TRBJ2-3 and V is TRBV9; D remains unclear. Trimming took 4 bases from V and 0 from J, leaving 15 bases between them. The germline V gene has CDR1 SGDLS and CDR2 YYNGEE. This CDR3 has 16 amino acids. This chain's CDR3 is CASSTLRRNSTDTQYF. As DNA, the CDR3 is TGTGCCAGCAGCACCCTCCGGCGGAATAGCACAGATACGCAGTATTTT.

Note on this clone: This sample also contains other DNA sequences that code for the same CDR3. This CDR3 reads CASSLSGLNTGELFF. The CDR3 DNA follows: TGCGCCAGCAGCTTGTCAGGCCTGAACACCGGGGAGCTGTTTTTT. The V call is TRBV5-1, the J call TRBJ2-2; D unclear. Trimming removed 1 base at V and 1 base at J, with 8 bases between. Germline V CDR1 and CDR2: SGHRS, YFSETQ. The CDR3 is 15 amino acids.

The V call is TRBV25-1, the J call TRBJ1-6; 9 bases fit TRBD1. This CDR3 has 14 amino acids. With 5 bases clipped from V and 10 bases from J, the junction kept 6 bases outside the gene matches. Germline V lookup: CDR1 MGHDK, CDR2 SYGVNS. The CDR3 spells CASSPGQGKSPLHF. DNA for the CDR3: TGTGCCAGCAGTCCGGGACAGGGAAAGTCACCCCTCCACTTT.

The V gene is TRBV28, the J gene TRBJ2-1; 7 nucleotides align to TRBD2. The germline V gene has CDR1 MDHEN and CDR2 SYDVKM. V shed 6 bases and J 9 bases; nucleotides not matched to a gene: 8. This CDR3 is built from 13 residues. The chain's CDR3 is CASRLPAGAEQFF. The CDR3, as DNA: TGTGCCAGCAGGTTACCGGCGGGAGCTGAGCAGTTCTTC.

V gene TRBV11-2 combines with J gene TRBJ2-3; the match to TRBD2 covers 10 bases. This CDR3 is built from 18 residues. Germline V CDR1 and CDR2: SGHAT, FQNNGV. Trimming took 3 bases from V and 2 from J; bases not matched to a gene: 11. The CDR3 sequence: CASSFLAGGFSLTDTQYF. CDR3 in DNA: TGTGCCAGCAGCTTCTTAGCGGGGGGTTTCTCACTCACAGATACGCAGTATTTT. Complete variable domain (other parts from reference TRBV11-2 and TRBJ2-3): EAGVAQSPRYKIIEKRQSVAFWCNPISGHATLYWYQQILGQGPKLLIQFQNNGVVDDSQLPKDRFSAERLKGVDSTLKIQPAKLEDSAVYLCASSFLAGGFSLTDTQYFGPGTRLTVL.

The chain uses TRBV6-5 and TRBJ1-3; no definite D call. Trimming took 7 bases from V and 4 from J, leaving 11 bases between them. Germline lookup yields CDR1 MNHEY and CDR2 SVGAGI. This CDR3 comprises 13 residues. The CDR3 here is CASTSQAGNTIYF. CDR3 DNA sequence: TGTGCCAGCACGTCTCAGGCGGGAAACACCATATATTTT.